Detailed here is one T cell receptor (beta chain). Its antigen is not known. These data are taken from a study of blood T cells in healthy people across ages. Whole-study results and caveats: Compared with aged donors, long-lived donors showed fewer expanded clones, suggesting selection.

Using a J-beta primer mix together with a sample-barcoded 5' primer, a second PCR was run for roughly 7 to 11 cycles. TCRdb reanalysed the 5' RACE reads using MiXCR and keeps one entry per CDR3 protein. The data contain 660,000 or so distinct CDR3 sequences, roughly three fifths of them singletons. Losses at the gene ends were 5 bases for V and 4 bases for J; bases not matched to a gene: 6. CDR3 size: 15 residues. The sequence came from a man aged 60 to 69 in good health. This chain links TRBV12-3 or TRBV12-4 with TRBJ2-5; 11 nucleotides agree with TRBD2. The sample comprised blood. The DNA of the CDR3 is TGTGCCAGCAGTAGTAGCGGGGGGGCTCGAGAGACCCAGTACTTC. It yields the protein CASSSSGGARETQYF.